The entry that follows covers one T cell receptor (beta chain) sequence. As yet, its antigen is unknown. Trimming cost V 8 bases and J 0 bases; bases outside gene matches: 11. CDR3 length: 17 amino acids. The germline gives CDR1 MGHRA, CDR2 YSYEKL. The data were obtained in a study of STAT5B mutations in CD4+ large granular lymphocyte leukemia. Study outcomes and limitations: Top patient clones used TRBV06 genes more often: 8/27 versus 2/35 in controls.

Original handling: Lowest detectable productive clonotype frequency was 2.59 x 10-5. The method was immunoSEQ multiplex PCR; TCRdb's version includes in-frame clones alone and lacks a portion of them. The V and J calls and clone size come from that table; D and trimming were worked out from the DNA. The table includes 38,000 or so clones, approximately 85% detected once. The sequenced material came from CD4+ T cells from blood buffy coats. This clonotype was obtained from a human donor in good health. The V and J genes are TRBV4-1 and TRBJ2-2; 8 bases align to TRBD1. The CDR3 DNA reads TGCGCCAGCGCCGCTGGCATGGGACAGGCGAACACCGGGGAGCTGTTTTTT. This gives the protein CASAAGMGQANTGELFF.